This T cell receptor (beta chain) comes out of a study of blood T cell repertoires in COVID-19. For the study at large: Samples came from the United States, Italy and Spain, spanning acute and convalescent COVID-19.

This CDR3 is 15 amino acids long. V was cut by 5 bases and J by 0 bases, with 11 bases left in between. The germline V gene has CDR1 SGHVS and CDR2 FNYEAQ. Clones were sequenced by immunoSEQ multiplex PCR, and TCRdb holds only the in-frame ones, with some missing. The sample holds 350,000 to 450,000 clones, around 91% seen once. Specimen: peripheral blood. V gene TRBV7-6 combines with J gene TRBJ1-3; tentatively, D is TRBD1 (5 bases). The sequence derives from a woman aged 40 to 49 with COVID-19, enrolled during active disease. CDR3 sequence (DNA): TGTGCCAGCAGCCTTGACAGTTTCTCTGGAAACACCATATATTTT. Amino acids: CASSLDSFSGNTIYF.